This passage covers 9 T cell receptor beta chains from one sample sequenced in a study of blood T cell repertoires in COVID-19. TCRdb's table, derived via immunoSEQ multiplex PCR, lists solely in-frame clones and lacks some. Of tens of thousands of clones in the sample, approximately 85% were seen once. Material: peripheral blood. These TCRs come from a woman older than 75 with COVID-19, enrolled during active disease.

The chain combines TRBV9 with TRBJ2-3; 7 positions match TRBD1. The CDR3 has 16 residues. With V trimmed by 4 bases and J by 2 bases, 10 bases remained unmatched. CDR1 and CDR2 (germline): SGDLS, YYNGEE. The CDR3 coding sequence is TGTGCCAGCAGCTCGAAAACGGGACAGTACACAGATACGCAGTATTTT. Its translation: CASSSKTGQYTDTQYF.

The genes are TRBV5-1 and TRBJ1-4, with 7 nucleotides matching TRBD1. Unmatched junction bases numbered 5, after V lost 5 bases and J lost 1 base. The CDR3 sequence is 15 residues long. Germline V gene lookup returns CDR1 SGHRS and CDR2 YFSETQ. As DNA, the CDR3 is TGCGCCAGCAGATCCGCAGGGGGAACTAATGAAAAACTGTTTTTT. Protein: CASRSAGGTNEKLFF.

This rearrangement joins TRBV29-1 to TRBJ2-7; the match to TRBD2 covers 7 bases. This CDR3 has 12 amino acids. V shed 5 bases and J 4 bases; nucleotides not matched to a gene: 5. Germline loops: CDR1 SQVTM, CDR2 ANQGSEA. CDR3 sequence: CSVSLRGYEQYF. The CDR3, as DNA: TGCAGCGTTTCCCTGCGGGGGTACGAGCAGTACTTC.

V is TRBV19 and J is TRBJ1-1, with TRBD1 identical over 8 bases. The CDR3 consists of 16 residues. CDR1 and CDR2 (germline): LNHDA, SQIVND (reference sequence). V lost 6 bases and J lost 6; bases outside the gene matches: 15. The CDR3 loop reads CASSMTLGQGISEAFF. As DNA, the CDR3 is TGTGCCAGTAGCATGACCCTCGGACAGGGAATTTCTGAAGCTTTCTTT.

V and J are TRBV12-5 and TRBJ1-1; the D is unclear. The germline V gene encodes CDR1 LGHNT and CDR2 FRNRAP. The CDR3 has 12 residues. Trimming removed 6 bases at V and 6 bases at J, with 11 bases between. For the CDR3, the DNA is TGTGCTAGTGGGCCCCGGTCGGCTGAAGCTTTCTTT. It is translated as CASGPRSAEAFF. Using reference TRBV12-5 and TRBJ1-1 for the parts outside the CDR3, the full variable domain is DARVTQTPRHKVTEMGQEVTMRCQPILGHNTVFWYRQTMMQGLELLAYFRNRAPLDDSGMPKDRFSAEMPDATLATLKIQPSEPRDSAVYFCASGPRSAEAFFGQGTRLTVV.

The CDR3 protein is CASSLAGQGNQPQHF. Here the CDR3 DNA reads TGTGCCAGCAGCTTAGCGGGACAGGGGAATCAGCCCCAGCATTTT. The V gene is TRBV7-9, the J gene TRBJ1-5; 10 bases agree with TRBD1. Trimming at V came to 0 bases and at J to 4 bases, leaving 0 bases not matched to a gene. Germline lookup yields CDR1 SEHNR and CDR2 FQNEAQ (reference sequence). This CDR3 has 15 amino acids.

Regarding this clone: Other DNA sequences from this sample encode an identical CDR3 as well. The chain joins TRBV27 to TRBJ1-6; 8 positions match TRBD1. CDR3 size: 15 residues. Germline V gene data show CDR1 as MNHEY and CDR2 as SMNVEV (reference sequence). The ends lost 8 bases at V and 0 bases at J; junction bases unmatched: 3. DNA for the CDR3: TGTGCCAGCCGGACAGGGAGCTCCTATAATTCACCCCTCCACTTT. Its translation is CASRTGSSYNSPLHF.

V gene TRBV9 combines with J gene TRBJ1-1, with D perhaps matching TRBD1 (6 bases). The germline V gene has CDR1 SGDLS and CDR2 YYNGEE. Deletions cut 4 bases from V and 2 bases from J, with 12 bases between. This CDR3 is built from 14 residues. The CDR3 coding sequence is TGTGCCAGCAGCTTTTCAGGGGACAACACTGAAGCTTTCTTT. Protein: CASSFSGDNTEAFF.

V is TRBV7-2 and J is TRBJ2-3, with D possibly matching TRBD2 (7 bases). The CDR3 covers 16 residues. V lost 5 bases and J lost 2, with 17 bases in between. The germline CDR1 and CDR2 sequences are SGHTA and FQGNSA. The DNA for the CDR3 is TGTGCCAGCAGCCCAGAGGGGGGGCGGGACACAGATACGCAGTATTTT. Its translation is CASSPEGGRDTDTQYF.